This TCR beta chain was found in a study of beta chain features in type 1 diabetes (dated 2018 in TCRdb). At the level of the whole study: Patients and healthy donors did not differ in mean age, gender distribution, total cell number or subset yield. A total of roughly 99 million sorted cells were examined across all samples, and the number of cells per subset was strongly correlated with RNA yield. In the study, recently diagnosed type 1 diabetes patients and matched healthy donors were compared on the TCRB repertoires of their sorted circulating CD4+ T cell subsets. Whereas all 30 or so donors provided naive and central memory subsets, regulatory and stem cell-like memory subsets were isolated from just 8 patients and roughly eight healthy donors.

The High Capacity cDNA Reverse Transcription Kit was used to reverse transcribe all of the isolated RNA, meaning that expressed TCRB transcripts were what got sequenced. Deep immunoSEQ sequencing was performed on naive, central memory and regulatory T cell samples, with an average of roughly 3.3 million total reads per sample. Sorted cells were lysed in RLT buffer, and RNA was extracted using DNase-treated RNeasy Micro or Mini kits according to cell number. To prevent cross-contamination, each cell subset was processed individually, whereas patient and healthy donor samples were processed jointly. Using the immunoSEQ multiplex PCR, TCRB sequences were amplified from cDNA into 87-bp fragments spanning the CDR3 region. The amplicons were sequenced using the Illumina HiSeq platform. In the authors' own workflow: Synthetic template baselines were used to correct PCR bias computationally, reads within Hamming distance 2 were collapsed together, and singletons that could not be merged were discarded. By aligning reads against IMGT, V, D and J genes, CDR3 length, and insertions or deletions at six rearrangement sites were assigned. Clonotype counts were normalized to sorted cell number within each subset before computing true diversity and Gini coefficients with the tcR R package. Repertoire sharing was quantified using the overlap coefficient calculated on TCRB nucleotide sequences. The table was pulled from immuneACCESS by TCRdb, which kept in-frame rearrangements only. Such tables lose some clones; where checked, under half of the loss comes from unresolved V genes, and the rest has no known cause. That table is the source of V, J and clone size, and D and trimming were worked out from the DNA. The sample data list 250,000 to 300,000 clones, and approximately 8.1% of these were observed just once. The ten most abundant clones make up roughly 1% of the sample.

What the work shows at the level of the full study, not this receptor alone: At VDJ recombination sites, type 1 diabetes patients had fewer insertions and more deleted nucleotides, which implies abnormalities in thymic rearrangement. Because the HLA sub-analyses included only small numbers of individuals, any influence of HLA type on TCRB rearrangement was left unresolved. PCR may preferentially amplify shorter templates, but because patient and control samples were amplified and corrected together, any resulting skew would affect both groups equally. A moderate but significant shortening of TCRB CDR3 length was observed in type 1 diabetes patients in all four CD4+ subsets. Naive, central memory and regulatory TCRB repertoires appeared to be more similar among patients than among healthy donors. Sequencing cDNA rather than genomic DNA could over-represent highly expressing activated cells, although activation and CD3 levels did not differ between groups.

This clone appeared a few times. The antigen it recognizes is unknown. No base quality values were provided; no much bigger clone lies one nucleotide off. Each donor gave one peripheral blood draw, averaging approximately 120 mL, which was collected into heparinised tubes. A BD FACSAria II and a panel including CD45RO, CCR7, CD25, CD127, CD95 and CD27 were used to sort naive, central memory, regulatory and stem cell-like memory CD4+ T cells. All sorted populations exceeded 98% purity. PBMCs were isolated right away by Lymphoprep density gradient centrifugation and were stained directly, without culture. To minimize batch effects, samples were stained and sorted in pairs, one healthy donor with one patient per experiment. From the germline V gene, CDR1 is SGHTA and CDR2 is FQGNSA. The CDR3 covers 14 residues, taking in both the cysteine and the phenylalanine. Only CDR3 DNA is held: 42 bases, read in frame from base 1. The V end gives up 2 bases and the J end 7 bases, leaving 6 bases in the junction not matched to a gene.

Specimen: central memory CD4+ T cells from blood. Rearrangement joined TRBV7-2 to TRBJ1-2; TRBD1 matches 8 bases in the middle. This clonotype was sampled from a woman under 30 in good health. The CDR3 region: CASSLHGQGTGYTF. The DNA reads as follows: TGTGCCAGCAGCTTACATGGACAGGGTACTGGCTACACCTTC. Here the CDR3 is joined to the reference TRBV7-2 and TRBJ1-2 genes, and the full variable domain is: GAGVSQSPSNKVTEKGKDVELRCDPISGHTALYWYRQSLGQGLEFLIYFQGNSAPDKSGLPSDRFSAERTGGSVSTLTIQRTQQEDSAVYLCASSLHGQGTGYTFGSGTRLTVV.